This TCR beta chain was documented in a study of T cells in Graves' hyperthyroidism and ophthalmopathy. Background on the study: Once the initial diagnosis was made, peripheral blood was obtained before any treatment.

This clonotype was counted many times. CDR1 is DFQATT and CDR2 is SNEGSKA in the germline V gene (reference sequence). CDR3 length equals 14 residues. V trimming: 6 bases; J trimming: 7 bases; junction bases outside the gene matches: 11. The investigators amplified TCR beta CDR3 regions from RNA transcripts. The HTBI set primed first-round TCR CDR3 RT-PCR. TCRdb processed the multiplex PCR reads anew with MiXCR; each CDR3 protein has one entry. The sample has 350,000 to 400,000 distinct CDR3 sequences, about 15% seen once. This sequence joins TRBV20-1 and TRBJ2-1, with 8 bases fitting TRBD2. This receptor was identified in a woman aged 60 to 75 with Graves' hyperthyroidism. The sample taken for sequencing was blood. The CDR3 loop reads CSATGTRGRNEQFF. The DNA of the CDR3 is TGCAGTGCGACCGGGACTAGAGGGCGGAATGAGCAGTTCTTC.